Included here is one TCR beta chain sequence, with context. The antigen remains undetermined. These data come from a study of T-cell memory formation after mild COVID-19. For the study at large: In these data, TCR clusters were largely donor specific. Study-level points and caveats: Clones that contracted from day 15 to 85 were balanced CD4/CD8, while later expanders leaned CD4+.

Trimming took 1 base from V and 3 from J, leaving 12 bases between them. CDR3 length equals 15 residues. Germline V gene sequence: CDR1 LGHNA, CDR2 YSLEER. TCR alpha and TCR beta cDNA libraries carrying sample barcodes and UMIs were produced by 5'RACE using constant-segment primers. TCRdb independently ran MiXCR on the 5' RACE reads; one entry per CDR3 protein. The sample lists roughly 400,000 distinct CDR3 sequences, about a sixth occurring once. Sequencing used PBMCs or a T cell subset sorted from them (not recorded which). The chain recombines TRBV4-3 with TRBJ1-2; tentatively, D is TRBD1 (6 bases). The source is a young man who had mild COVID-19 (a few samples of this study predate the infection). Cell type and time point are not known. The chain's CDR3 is CASSQGRTEDYGYTF. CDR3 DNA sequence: TGCGCCAGCAGCCAAGGGAGGACAGAGGACTATGGCTACACCTTC.